This T cell receptor (beta chain) was identified in a study of metastatic and nonmetastatic thyroid tumors. This clone was found a few times. Using MiXCR, TCRdb reanalyzed the PCR reads. The profile shows tens of thousands of clones, 20% to 25% of them singletons. Germline loops: CDR1 MNHEY, CDR2 SVGEGT. CDR3 length equals 14 residues. Trimming took 8 bases from V and 4 from J; bases not matched to a gene: 7. Among the patients, none had received any treatment before thyroid surgery. The sequenced sample was tumor tissue. This sequence originates from a female donor with papillary thyroid cancer or a benign thyroid nodule (not recorded which). Some clones in this sample may be carry-over from other donors' samples. This rearrangement joins TRBV6-2 or TRBV6-3 to TRBJ2-7; 11 bases align to TRBD2. This CDR3 reads CASHLTSGSYEQYF. CDR3 DNA: TGTGCCAGCCACCTCACTAGCGGGAGTTACGAGCAGTACTTC.